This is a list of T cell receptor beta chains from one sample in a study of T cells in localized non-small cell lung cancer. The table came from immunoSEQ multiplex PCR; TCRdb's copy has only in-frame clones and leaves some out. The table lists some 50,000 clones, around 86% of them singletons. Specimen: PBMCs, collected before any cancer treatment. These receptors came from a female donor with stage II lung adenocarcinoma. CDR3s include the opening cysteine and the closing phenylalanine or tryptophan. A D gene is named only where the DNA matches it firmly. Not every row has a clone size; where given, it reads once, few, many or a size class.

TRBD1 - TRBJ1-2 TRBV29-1 TGCAGCGTGGGGACAGACTATGGCTACACCTTC CSVGTDYGYTF
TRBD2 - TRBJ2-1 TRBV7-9 TGTGCCAGCAGCCCTAGCGGGGGCCCCTACAATGAGCAGTTCTTC CASSPSGGPYNEQFF
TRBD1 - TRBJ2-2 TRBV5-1 TGCGCCAGCACCCCCGGGACAGGGAACACCGGGGAGCTGTTTTTT CASTPGTGNTGELFF
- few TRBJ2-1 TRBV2 TGTGCCAGCAGTGACCCCCCTGAAGACTCCTACAATGAGCAGTTCTTC CASSDPPEDSYNEQFF
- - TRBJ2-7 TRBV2 TGTGCCAGCCTTCTTACCGAGCAGTACTTC CASLLTEQYF
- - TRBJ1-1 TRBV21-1 TGTGCCAGCACAAGACAGTTGAACACTGAAGCTTTCTTT CASTRQLNTEAFF
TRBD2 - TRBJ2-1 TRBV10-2 TGCGCCAGCAGTAAGACTAGCGGGGGGGCCGGGGAGCAGTTCTTC CASSKTSGGAGEQFF
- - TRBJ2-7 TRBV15 TGTGCCACCAGCAGAGATAGGACCTACGAGCAGTACTTC CATSRDRTYEQYF
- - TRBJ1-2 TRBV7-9 TGTGCCAGCAGCTTAGCCGGGGGCTCTGCTAACTATGGCTACACCTTC CASSLAGGSANYGYTF
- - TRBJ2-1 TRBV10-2 TGCGCCAGCATCCTACCGTCGTCCAATGAGCAGTTCTTC CASILPSSNEQFF
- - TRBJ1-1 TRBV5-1 TGCGCCAGCAGCAGGGGGGGCACTGAAGCTTTCTTT CASSRGGTEAFF
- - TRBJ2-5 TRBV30 TGTGCCTGGAGTGTACAGAAAGGGCCGTACACCTCGGGGACCCAGTACTTC CAWSVQKGPYTSGTQYF
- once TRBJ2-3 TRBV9 TGTGCCAGCAGCACTTCCGGGACAAGGGCTGATACGCAGTATTTT CASSTSGTRADTQYF
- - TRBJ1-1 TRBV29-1 TGCAGCGTTGCACAACTTCAACAGGCCTCGAACACTGAAGCTTTCTTT CSVAQLQQASNTEAFF
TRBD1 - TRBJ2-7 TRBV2 TGTGCCAGCATAGCGTTAAGAACAGGGGACGAGCAGTACTTC CASIALRTGDEQYF
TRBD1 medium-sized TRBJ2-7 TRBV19 TGTGCCAGTAGTATAGGAGGGACAGGGGGCAACGAGCAGTACTTC CASSIGGTGGNEQYF
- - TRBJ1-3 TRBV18 TGTGCCAGCTCACCTTCCGGGGCTGGAAACACCATATATTTT CASSPSGAGNTIYF
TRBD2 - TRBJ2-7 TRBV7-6 TGTGCCAGCAGCCCGAATATCGGGGGGGCCGAATACGAGCAGTACTTC CASSPNIGGAEYEQYF
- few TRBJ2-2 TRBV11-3 TGTGCCAGCAGCTCGGACACAAAGATGTCCGGGGAGCTGTTTTTT CASSSDTKMSGELFF
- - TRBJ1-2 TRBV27 TGTGCCAGCATGGGCGCTAACTATGGCTACACCTTC CASMGANYGYTF
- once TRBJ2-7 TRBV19 TGTGCCAGTAGTGTTGGGGGAGGTTTCGAGCAGTACTTC CASSVGGGFEQYF
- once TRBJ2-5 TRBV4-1 TGCGCCAGCAGCCCATACAGGGAGGTCAGCCAAGAGACCCAGTACTTC CASSPYREVSQETQYF
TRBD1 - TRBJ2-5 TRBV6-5 TGTGCCAGCAGCTCCGACAGGGCAGAGACCCAGTACTTC CASSSDRAETQYF
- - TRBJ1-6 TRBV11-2 TGTGCCAGCAGCTTAGAAGCAGCCAAAAATTCACCCCTCCACTTT CASSLEAAKNSPLHF
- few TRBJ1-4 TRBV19 TGTGCCAGTAGCGGGTTGGGAGGGTCCAGCAACAAGGAAAAACTGTTTTTT CASSGLGGSSNKEKLFF
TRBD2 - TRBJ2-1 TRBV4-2 TGTGCCAGCAGCCAAGTGACTAGCGGGGGGGGTGAGCAGTTCTTC CASSQVTSGGGEQFF
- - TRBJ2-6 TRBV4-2 TGTGCCAGCAGCCAAGATCTTGCCTCTGGGGCCAACGTCCTGACTTTC CASSQDLASGANVLTF
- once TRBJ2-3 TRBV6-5 TGTGCCAGTGCCGGCAGCACAGATACGCAGTATTTT CASAGSTDTQYF